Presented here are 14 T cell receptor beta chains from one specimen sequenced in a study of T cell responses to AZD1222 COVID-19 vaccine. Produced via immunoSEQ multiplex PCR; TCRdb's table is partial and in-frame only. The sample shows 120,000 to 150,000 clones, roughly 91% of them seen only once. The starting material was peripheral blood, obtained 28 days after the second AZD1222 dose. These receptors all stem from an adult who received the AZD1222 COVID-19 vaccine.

The CDR3 coding sequence is TGTGCCGCAGGCCGGGAGATCAATCAGCCCCAGCATTTT. This gives the protein CAAGREINQPQHF. The chain recombines TRBV19 with TRBJ1-5; unclear D gene. CDR3 size: 13 residues. The germline gives CDR1 LNHDA, CDR2 SQIVND (reference sequence). Deletions cut 11 bases from V and 3 bases from J, with 14 bases between. The full variable domain, with the rest looked up from reference TRBV19 and TRBJ1-5, is DGGITQSPKYLFRKEGQNVTLSCEQNLNHDAMYWYRQDPGQGLRLIYYSQIVNDFQKGDIAEGYSVSREKKESFPLTVTSAQKNPTAFYLCAAGREINQPQHFGDGTRLSIL.

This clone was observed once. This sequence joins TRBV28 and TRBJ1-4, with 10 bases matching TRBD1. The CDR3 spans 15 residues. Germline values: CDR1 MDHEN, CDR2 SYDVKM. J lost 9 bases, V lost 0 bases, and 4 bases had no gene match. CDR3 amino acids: CASSLWGQGRKKLFF. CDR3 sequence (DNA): TGTGCCAGCAGTTTATGGGGACAGGGGAGGAAAAAACTGTTTTTT.

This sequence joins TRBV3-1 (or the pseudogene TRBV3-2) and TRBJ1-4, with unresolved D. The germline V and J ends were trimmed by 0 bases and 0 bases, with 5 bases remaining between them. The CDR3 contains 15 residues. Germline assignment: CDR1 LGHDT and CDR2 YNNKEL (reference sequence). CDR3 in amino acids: CASSQDLATNEKLFF. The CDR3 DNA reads TGTGCCAGCAGCCAAGACCTGGCAACTAATGAAAAACTGTTTTTT.

CDR3 residues: CAWSVLAADTQYF. Here the CDR3 DNA reads TGTGCCTGGAGTGTCCTAGCGGCAGATACGCAGTATTTT. The rearrangement uses TRBV30 and TRBJ2-3; 7 bases are a match to TRBD2. CDR1 GTSNPN and CDR2 SVGIG come from the germline V gene (reference sequence). V shed 0 bases and J 4 bases; nucleotides not matched to a gene: 1. CDR3 length: 13 amino acids. Full variable domain (rest looked up from reference TRBV30 and TRBJ2-3): SQTIHQWPATLVQPVGSPLSLECTVEGTSNPNLYWYRQAAGRGLQLLFYSVGIGQISSEVPQNLSASRPQDRQFILSSKKLLLSDSGFYLCAWSVLAADTQYFGPGTRLTVL.

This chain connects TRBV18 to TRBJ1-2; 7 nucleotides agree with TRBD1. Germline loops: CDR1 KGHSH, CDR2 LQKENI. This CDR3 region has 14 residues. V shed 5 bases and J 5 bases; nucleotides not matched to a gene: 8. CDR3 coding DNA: TGTGCCAGCTCAGAAGACAGGGTCGGATATGGCTACACCTTC. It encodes CASSEDRVGYGYTF.

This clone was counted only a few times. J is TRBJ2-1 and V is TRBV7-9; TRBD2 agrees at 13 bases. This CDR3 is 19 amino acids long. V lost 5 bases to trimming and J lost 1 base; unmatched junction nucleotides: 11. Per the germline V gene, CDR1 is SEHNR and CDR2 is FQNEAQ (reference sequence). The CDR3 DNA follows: TGTGCCAGCAGCCCCGAAAGAGGGACTAGCGGGATATCCTACAATGAGCAGTTCTTC. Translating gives CASSPERGTSGISYNEQFF. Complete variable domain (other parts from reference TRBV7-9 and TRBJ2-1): DTGVSQNPRHKITKRGQNVTFRCDPISEHNRLYWYRQTLGQGPEFLTYFQNEAQLEKSRLLSDRFSAERPKGSFSTLEIQRTEQGDSAMYLCASSPERGTSGISYNEQFFGPGTRLTVL.

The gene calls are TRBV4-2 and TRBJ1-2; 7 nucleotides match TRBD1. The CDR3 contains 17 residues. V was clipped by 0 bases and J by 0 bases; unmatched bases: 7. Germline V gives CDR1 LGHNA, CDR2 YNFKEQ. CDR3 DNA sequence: TGTGCCAGCAGCCAAGAAGGGTGGACAGGACCTAACTATGGCTACACCTTC. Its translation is CASSQEGWTGPNYGYTF.

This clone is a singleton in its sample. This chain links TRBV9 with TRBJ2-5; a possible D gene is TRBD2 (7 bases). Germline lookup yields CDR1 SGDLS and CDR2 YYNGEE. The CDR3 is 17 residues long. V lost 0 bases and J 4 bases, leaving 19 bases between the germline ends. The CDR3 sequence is CASSVGGGTGRGETQYF. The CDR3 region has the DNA TGTGCCAGCAGCGTAGGAGGAGGAACAGGGAGGGGAGAGACCCAGTACTTC.

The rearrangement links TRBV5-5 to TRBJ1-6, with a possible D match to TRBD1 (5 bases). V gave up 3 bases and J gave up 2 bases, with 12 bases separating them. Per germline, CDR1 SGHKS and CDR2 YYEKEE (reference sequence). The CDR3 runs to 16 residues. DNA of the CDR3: TGTGCCAGCAGCTGGGACCCTGGAACCTATAATTCACCCCTCCACTTT. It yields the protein CASSWDPGTYNSPLHF.

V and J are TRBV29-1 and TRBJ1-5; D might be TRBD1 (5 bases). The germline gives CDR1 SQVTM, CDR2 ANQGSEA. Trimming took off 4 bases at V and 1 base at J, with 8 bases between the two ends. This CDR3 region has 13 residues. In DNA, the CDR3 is TGCAGCGTTGCCAGGGAGAGCAATCAGCCCCAGCATTTT. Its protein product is CSVARESNQPQHF.

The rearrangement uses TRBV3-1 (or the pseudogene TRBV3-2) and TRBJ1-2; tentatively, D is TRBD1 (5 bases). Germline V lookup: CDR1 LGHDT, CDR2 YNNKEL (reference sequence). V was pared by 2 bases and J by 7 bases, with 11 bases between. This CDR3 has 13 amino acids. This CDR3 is CASSQLGQGGYTF. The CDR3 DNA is TGTGCCAGCAGCCAACTGGGGCAGGGTGGCTACACCTTC.

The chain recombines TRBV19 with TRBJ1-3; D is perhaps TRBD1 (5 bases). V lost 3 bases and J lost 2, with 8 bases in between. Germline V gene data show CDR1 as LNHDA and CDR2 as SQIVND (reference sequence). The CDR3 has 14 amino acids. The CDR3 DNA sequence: TGTGCCAGTAGTATTCGGGGCCCTGGAAACACCATATATTTT. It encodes CASSIRGPGNTIYF.

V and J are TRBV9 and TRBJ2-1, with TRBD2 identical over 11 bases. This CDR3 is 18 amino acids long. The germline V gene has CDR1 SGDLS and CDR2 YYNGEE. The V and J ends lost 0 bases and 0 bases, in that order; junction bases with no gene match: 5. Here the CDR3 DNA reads TGTGCCAGCAGCGTAGCTAGCGGGAGGACCCGCTCCTACAATGAGCAGTTCTTC. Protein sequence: CASSVASGRTRSYNEQFF.

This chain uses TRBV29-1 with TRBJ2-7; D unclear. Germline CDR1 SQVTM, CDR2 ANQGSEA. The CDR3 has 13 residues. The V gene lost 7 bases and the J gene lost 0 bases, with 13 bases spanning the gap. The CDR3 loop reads CSALKGSSYEQYF. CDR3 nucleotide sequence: TGCAGCGCTCTAAAGGGAAGCTCCTACGAGCAGTACTTC.